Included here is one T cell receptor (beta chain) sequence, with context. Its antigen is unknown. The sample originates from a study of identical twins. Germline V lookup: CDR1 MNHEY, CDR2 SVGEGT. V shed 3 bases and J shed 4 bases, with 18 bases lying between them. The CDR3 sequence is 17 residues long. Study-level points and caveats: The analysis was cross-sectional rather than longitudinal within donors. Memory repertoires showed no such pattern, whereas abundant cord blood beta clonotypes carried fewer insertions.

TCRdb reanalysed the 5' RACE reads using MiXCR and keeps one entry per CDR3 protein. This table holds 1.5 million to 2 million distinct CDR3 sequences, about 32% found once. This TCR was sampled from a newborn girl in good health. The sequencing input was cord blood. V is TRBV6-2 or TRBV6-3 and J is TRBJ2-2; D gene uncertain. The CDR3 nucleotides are TGTGCCAGCAGTTATTCCCTATCGGTGAGGCCCACCGGGGAGCTGTTTTTT. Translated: CASSYSLSVRPTGELFF.